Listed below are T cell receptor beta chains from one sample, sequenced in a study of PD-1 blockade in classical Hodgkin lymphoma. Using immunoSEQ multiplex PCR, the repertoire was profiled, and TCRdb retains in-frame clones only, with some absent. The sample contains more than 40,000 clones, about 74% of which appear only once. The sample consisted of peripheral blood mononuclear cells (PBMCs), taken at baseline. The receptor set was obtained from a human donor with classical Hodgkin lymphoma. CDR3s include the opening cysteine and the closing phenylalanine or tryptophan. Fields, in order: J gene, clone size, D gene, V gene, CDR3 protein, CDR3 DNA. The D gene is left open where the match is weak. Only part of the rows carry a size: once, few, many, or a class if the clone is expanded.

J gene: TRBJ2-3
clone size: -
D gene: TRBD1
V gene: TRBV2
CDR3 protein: CASSEDRVPTDTQYF
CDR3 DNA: TGTGCCAGCAGCGAGGACAGGGTACCCACAGATACGCAGTATTTT

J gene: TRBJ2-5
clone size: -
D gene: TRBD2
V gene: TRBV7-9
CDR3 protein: CASSSSGAGGVLQETQYF
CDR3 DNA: TGTGCCAGCAGCTCGAGCGGGGCGGGGGGCGTGCTCCAAGAGACCCAGTACTTC

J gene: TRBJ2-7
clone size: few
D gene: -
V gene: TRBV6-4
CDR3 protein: CASSETGASYEQYF
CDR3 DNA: TGTGCCAGCAGTGAAACAGGCGCCTCCTACGAGCAGTACTTC

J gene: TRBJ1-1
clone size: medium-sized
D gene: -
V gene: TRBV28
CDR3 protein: CASSDPRGGGTEAFF
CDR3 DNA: TGTGCCAGCAGTGACCCGAGAGGGGGAGGCACTGAAGCTTTCTTT

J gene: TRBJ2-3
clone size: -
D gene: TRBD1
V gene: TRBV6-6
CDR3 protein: CASRYRDRSTDTQYF
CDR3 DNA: TGTGCCAGCAGATACCGGGACAGGAGCACAGATACGCAGTATTTT

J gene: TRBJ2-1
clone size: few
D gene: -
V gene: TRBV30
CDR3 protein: CAWNFVREIPYNEQFF
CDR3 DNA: TGTGCCTGGAATTTCGTACGGGAGATCCCCTACAATGAGCAGTTCTTC

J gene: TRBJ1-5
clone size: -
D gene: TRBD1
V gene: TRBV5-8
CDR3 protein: CASSREGASSQPQHF
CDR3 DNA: TGTGCCAGCAGCCGGGAGGGGGCATCAAGTCAGCCCCAGCATTTT

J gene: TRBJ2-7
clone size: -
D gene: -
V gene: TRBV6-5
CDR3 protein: CASSHTKRSSYEQYF
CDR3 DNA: TGTGCCAGCAGCCACACTAAGCGGAGCTCCTACGAGCAGTACTTC

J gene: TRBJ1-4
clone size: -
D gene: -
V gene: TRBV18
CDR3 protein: CASSPLGTRGEKLFF
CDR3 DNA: TGTGCCAGCTCACCCCTCGGGACGCGAGGGGAAAAACTGTTTTTT

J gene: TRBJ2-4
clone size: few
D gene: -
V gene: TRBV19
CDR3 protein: CASAPGAKIQYF
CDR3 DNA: TGTGCCAGTGCCCCAGGGGCGAAGATTCAGTACTTC

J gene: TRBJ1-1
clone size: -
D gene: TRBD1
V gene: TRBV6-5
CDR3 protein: CASSYSRTGGDTEAFF
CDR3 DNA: TGTGCCAGCAGTTACAGTAGGACAGGGGGGGACACTGAAGCTTTCTTT

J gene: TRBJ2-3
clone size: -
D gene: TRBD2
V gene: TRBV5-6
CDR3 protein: CASSLEVAGEGDTQYF
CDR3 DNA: TGTGCCAGCAGCTTGGAGGTAGCGGGAGAAGGAGATACGCAGTATTTT

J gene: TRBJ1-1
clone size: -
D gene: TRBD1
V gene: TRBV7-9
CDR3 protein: CASIEQGVGGAFF
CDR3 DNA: TGTGCCAGCATTGAACAGGGGGTTGGCGGAGCTTTCTTT

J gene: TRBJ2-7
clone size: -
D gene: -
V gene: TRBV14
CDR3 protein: CASSRLAYEQYF
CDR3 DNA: TGTGCCAGCAGCCGATTGGCCTACGAGCAGTACTTC

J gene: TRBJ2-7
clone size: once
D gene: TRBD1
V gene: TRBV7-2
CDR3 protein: CASSLVGQGAGGQYF
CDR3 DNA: TGTGCCAGCAGCTTAGTAGGACAGGGGGCCGGGGGGCAGTACTTC

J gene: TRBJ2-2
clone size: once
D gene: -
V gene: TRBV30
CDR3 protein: CAWSVDFLRRELFF
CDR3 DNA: TGTGCCTGGAGTGTGGACTTCCTACGCCGGGAGCTGTTTTTT

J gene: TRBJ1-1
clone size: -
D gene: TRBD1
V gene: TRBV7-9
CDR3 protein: CASSLAVEGAVVAFF
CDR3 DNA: TGTGCCAGCAGCTTAGCCGTAGAGGGGGCGGTTGTGGCTTTCTTT

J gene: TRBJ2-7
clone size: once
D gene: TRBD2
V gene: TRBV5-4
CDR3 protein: CASSLVGLADYEQYF
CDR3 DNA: TGTGCCAGCAGCTTGGTTGGACTAGCGGATTACGAGCAGTACTTC

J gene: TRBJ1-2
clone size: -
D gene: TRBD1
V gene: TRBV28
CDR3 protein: CASSSPGQGVYYGYTF
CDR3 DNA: TGTGCCAGCAGTTCCCCCGGACAGGGTGTCTACTATGGCTACACCTTC

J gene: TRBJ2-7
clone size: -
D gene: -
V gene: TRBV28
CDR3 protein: CASRPPPAPEQYF
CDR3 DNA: TGTGCCAGCAGGCCCCCCCCCGCGCCCGAGCAGTACTTC

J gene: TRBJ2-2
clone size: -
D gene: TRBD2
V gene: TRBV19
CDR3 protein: CASSIGAGANTGELFF
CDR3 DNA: TGTGCCAGTAGTATAGGAGCGGGGGCAAATACCGGGGAGCTGTTTTTT

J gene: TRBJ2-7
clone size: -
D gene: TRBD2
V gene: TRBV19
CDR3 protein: CASSIEETSGLYEQYF
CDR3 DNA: TGTGCCAGTAGTATAGAAGAGACTAGCGGGCTCTACGAGCAGTACTTC

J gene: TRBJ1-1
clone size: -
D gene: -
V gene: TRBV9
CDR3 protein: CASSVGRWTEAFF
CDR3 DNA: TGTGCCAGCAGCGTAGGGAGATGGACTGAAGCTTTCTTT

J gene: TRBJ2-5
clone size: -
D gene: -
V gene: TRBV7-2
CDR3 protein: CASSLGGGRETQYF
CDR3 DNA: TGTGCCAGCAGCTTAGGTGGAGGGAGAGAGACCCAGTACTTC

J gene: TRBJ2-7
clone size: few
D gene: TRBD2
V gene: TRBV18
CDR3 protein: CASSPLAGETGEQYF
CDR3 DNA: TGTGCCAGCTCACCCCTAGCGGGAGAGACGGGCGAGCAGTACTTC

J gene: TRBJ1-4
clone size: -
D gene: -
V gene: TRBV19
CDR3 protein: CASSTRTQGIGEKLFF
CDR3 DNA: TGTGCCAGTAGTACCCGGACTCAGGGGATCGGTGAAAAACTGTTTTTT

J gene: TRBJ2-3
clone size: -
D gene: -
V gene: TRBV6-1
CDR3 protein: CASGQGGLGTDTQYF
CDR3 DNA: TGTGCCAGCGGCCAGGGGGGGCTTGGCACAGATACGCAGTATTTT

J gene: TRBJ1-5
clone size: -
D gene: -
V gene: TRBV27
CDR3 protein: CATRGGYNQPQHF
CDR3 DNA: TGTGCCACCCGGGGGGGGTATAATCAGCCCCAGCATTTT

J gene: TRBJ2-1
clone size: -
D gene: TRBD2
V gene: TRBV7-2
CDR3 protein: CASSRGGLAGAQFF
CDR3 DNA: TGTGCCAGCAGTCGAGGTGGACTAGCGGGAGCGCAGTTCTTC

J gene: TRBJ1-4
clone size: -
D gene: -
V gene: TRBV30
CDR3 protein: CATPSGMKLFF
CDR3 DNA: TGTGCCACACCCTCGGGGATGAAACTGTTTTTT

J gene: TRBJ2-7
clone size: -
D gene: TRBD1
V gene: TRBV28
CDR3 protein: CASIPSRDRGEQYF
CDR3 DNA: TGTGCCAGCATCCCCTCCCGGGACAGGGGCGAGCAGTACTTC

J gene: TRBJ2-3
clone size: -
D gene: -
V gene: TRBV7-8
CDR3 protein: CASSLGVASGTGTADTQYF
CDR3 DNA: TGTGCCAGCAGCTTGGGTGTCGCTAGCGGGACAGGAACCGCAGATACGCAGTATTTT

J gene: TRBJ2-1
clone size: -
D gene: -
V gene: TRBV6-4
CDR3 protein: CASSDFSTDIGYRKFF
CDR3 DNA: TGTGCCAGCAGTGACTTCTCGACAGATATTGGATATCGTAAGTTCTTC

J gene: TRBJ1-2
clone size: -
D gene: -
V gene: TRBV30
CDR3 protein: CAWSVLGTTDLTF
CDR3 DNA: TGTGCCTGGAGTGTACTGGGGACAACGGATCTCACCTTC

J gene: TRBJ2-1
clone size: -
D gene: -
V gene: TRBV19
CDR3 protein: CASSTWTDSYNEQFF
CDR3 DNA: TGTGCCAGTAGTACTTGGACGGATTCTTACAATGAGCAGTTCTTC

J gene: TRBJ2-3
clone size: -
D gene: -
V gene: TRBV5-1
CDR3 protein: CASSQGYEDTQYF
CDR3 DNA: TGCGCCAGCAGTCAGGGATACGAAGATACGCAGTATTTT

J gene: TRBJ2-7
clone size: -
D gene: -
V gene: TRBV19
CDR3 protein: CASSISLGSEQYF
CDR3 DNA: TGTGCCAGTAGTATATCTTTAGGTAGCGAGCAGTACTTC

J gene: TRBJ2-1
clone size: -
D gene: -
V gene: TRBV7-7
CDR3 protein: CASSLRGLTDEQFF
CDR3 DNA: TGTGCTAGCAGCCTCCGTGGCCTGACGGATGAGCAGTTCTTC

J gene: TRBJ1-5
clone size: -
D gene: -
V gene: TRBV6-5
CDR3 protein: CASSHLRQRNQPQHF
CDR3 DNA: TGTGCCAGCAGTCACTTAAGACAGCGCAATCAGCCCCAGCATTTT

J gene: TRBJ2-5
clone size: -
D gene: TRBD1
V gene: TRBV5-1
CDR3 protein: CASSLEVYWTGGGETQYF
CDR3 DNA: TGCGCCAGCAGCTTGGAGGTTTATTGGACAGGGGGCGGAGAGACCCAGTACTTC

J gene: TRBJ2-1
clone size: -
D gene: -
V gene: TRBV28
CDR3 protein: CASSPTSFSYNEQFF
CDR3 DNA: TGTGCCAGCAGCCCCACTAGCTTTTCCTACAATGAGCAGTTCTTC

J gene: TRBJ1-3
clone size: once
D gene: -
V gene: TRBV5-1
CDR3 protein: CASTGPGSSGNTIYF
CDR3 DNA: TGCGCCAGCACCGGGCCCGGGTCCTCTGGAAACACCATATATTTT

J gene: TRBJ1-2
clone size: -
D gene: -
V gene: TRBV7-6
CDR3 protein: CASSFGGQRGYTF
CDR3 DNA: TGTGCCAGCAGCTTCGGCGGACAGCGGGGCTACACCTTC

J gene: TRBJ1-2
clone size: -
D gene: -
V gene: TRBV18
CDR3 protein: CASSPGTDYGYTF
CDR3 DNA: TGTGCCAGCTCACCCGGGACGGACTATGGCTACACCTTC

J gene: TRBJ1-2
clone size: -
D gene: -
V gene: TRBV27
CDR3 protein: CASRSGPRGYTF
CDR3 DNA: TGTGCCAGCAGATCGGGACCCCGAGGCTACACCTTC